These 24 T cell receptor beta chains were all obtained from the same sample, sequenced in a study of T-cell reconstitution after alpha-beta-depleted transplantation in children. TCRbeta library construction was performed incorporating unique molecular identifiers. TCRdb ran MiXCR on the PCR reads and lists one entry per CDR3 protein. This table holds some 70,000 distinct CDR3 sequences, about 7.3% found once. The sample consisted of PBMCs from the stem cell graft donor, taken from the stem cell graft. The receptor set was obtained from a human donor who donated a stem cell graft to a child with acute lymphoblastic leukemia.

This clonotype was observed at least ten times. This sequence joins TRBV2 and TRBJ1-1; TRBD1 agrees at 7 bases. V was clipped by 8 bases and J by 7 bases; unmatched bases: 7. This CDR3 is 12 amino acids long. Looked up from germline, CDR1 is SNHLY and CDR2 is FYNNEI. CDR3: CASAQGVYEAFF. In DNA form, the CDR3 reads TGTGCCAGCGCGCAGGGGGTTTATGAAGCTTTCTTT.

Many counts were recorded for this clonotype. The J gene is TRBJ2-7, the V gene TRBV7-9; TRBD2 matches at 8 bases. Germline CDR1 SEHNR, CDR2 FQNEAQ (reference sequence). J gave up 1 base and V 1 base, and 3 bases lay outside the gene matches. The CDR3 runs 15 residues. The chain's CDR3 is CASSLVGGRSYEQYF. Here the CDR3 DNA reads TGTGCCAGCAGCTTAGTTGGCGGGAGGTCCTACGAGCAGTACTTC.

This clonotype was recorded at least ten times. The chain uses TRBV11-2 and TRBJ2-7, with 11 bases identical to TRBD2. Germline assignment: CDR1 SGHAT and CDR2 FQNNGV. The CDR3 totals 17 residues. V lost 2 bases and J lost 1; bases outside the gene matches: 7. For the CDR3, the DNA is TGTGCCAGCAGCTTACCGGGCGGACTAGCGGGTTCCTACGAGCAGTACTTC. This translates into CASSLPGGLAGSYEQYF.

The CDR3 bases are TGTGCCAGCAGTTTAGGTGGATCGGGGGCGAGGGAGCAGTACTTC. Its protein product is CASSLGGSGAREQYF. This chain connects TRBV28 to TRBJ2-7, with D perhaps given as TRBD1 or TRBD2 (6 bases each). CDR1 MDHEN and CDR2 SYDVKM come from the germline V gene. This CDR3 is built from 15 residues. With 2 bases removed from V and 7 bases from J, the gap between germline ends came to 18 bases. Supplemented by reference TRBV28 and TRBJ2-7, the full variable domain reads DVKVTQSSRYLVKRTGEKVFLECVQDMDHENMFWYRQDPGLGLRLIYFSYDVKMKEKGDIPEGYSVSREKKERFSLILESASTNQTSMYLCASSLGGSGAREQYFGPGTRLTVT.

The sample holds many counts of this clonotype. The chain has TRBV7-2 and TRBJ2-5; TRBD1 is a possible D gene (6 bases). This CDR3 region has 14 residues. Germline assignment: CDR1 SGHTA and CDR2 FQGNSA. Trimming took off 5 bases at V and 2 bases at J, with 12 bases between the two ends. The CDR3 spells CASSVQGKQETQYF. CDR3 sequence (DNA): TGTGCCAGCAGCGTCCAGGGGAAACAAGAGACCCAGTACTTC.

This clonotype was recorded many times. This sequence joins TRBV6-1 and TRBJ2-3; D may be TRBD2 (6 bases). This CDR3 is built from 15 residues. Germline CDR1 and CDR2: MNHNS and SASEGT. V lost 1 base, J lost 4 bases, and 12 bases lay in between. The CDR3 DNA reads TGTGCCAGCAGTGAAGAGGAGGGTAGCGCAGATACGCAGTATTTT. Its protein product is CASSEEEGSADTQYF.

In this sample, this clonotype turned up many times. V is TRBV20-1 and J is TRBJ2-7, with D unresolved. Trimming removed 5 bases at V and 4 bases at J, with 12 bases between. The CDR3 extends over 12 amino acids. Looked up from germline, CDR1 is DFQATT and CDR2 is SNEGSKA (reference sequence). CDR3 residues: CSAGGERYEQYF. The CDR3 region has the DNA TGCAGTGCTGGTGGTGAGAGGTACGAGCAGTACTTC.

This clonotype occurred many times. Written as DNA, the CDR3 is TGCGCCAGCAGCATAGCGGGGGCTAACCAAGAGACCCAGTACTTC. Residues: CASSIAGANQETQYF. This sequence joins TRBV5-1 and TRBJ2-5; TRBD2 matches at 9 bases. This CDR3 has 15 residues. J lost 0 bases, V lost 4 bases, and 4 bases had no gene match. Germline V gene lookup returns CDR1 SGHRS and CDR2 YFSETQ. Full variable domain (remainder filled in from reference TRBV5-1 and TRBJ2-5): KAGVTQTPRYLIKTRGQQVTLSCSPISGHRSVSWYQQTPGQGLQFLFEYFSETQRNKGNFPGRFSGRQFSNSRSEMNVSTLELGDSALYLCASSIAGANQETQYFGPGTRLLVL.

This clonotype was counted ten times or more. This chain joins TRBV20-1 and TRBJ2-1; TRBD1 matches at 10 bases. The germline CDR1 and CDR2 sequences are DFQATT and SNEGSKA (reference sequence). V shed 2 bases and J 3 bases; nucleotides not matched to a gene: 4. The CDR3 loop spans 15 amino acids. The CDR3 coding sequence is TGCAGTGCTAGACCCAGGACAGGGGGCTACAATGAGCAGTTCTTC. Encoded protein: CSARPRTGGYNEQFF.

This clonotype has ten or more counts. The chain recombines TRBV12-3 or TRBV12-4 with TRBJ2-3; D gene unclear. This CDR3 is 14 amino acids long. Trimming took off 1 base at V and 5 bases at J, with 10 bases between the two ends. The chain's CDR3 is CASSLGSFVDTQYF. CDR3 bases: TGTGCCAGCAGTTTAGGTTCCTTCGTAGATACGCAGTATTTT.

This clonotype was picked up a small number of times. The chain links TRBV12-3 or TRBV12-4 to TRBJ1-2, with D possibly TRBD1 on 6 matching bases. The CDR3 has 15 amino acids. V lost 2 bases and J 2 bases, leaving 12 bases between the germline ends. DNA for the CDR3: TGTGCCAGCAGTTTAAGGGGGGACGTCAACTATGGCTACACCTTC. Translation gives CASSLRGDVNYGYTF.

The sample holds many counts of this clonotype. The chain has TRBV20-1 and TRBJ2-7; TRBD1 is a possible D gene (5 bases). Deletions cut 6 bases from V and 6 bases from J, with 21 bases between. This CDR3 contains 14 residues. CDR1 is DFQATT and CDR2 is SNEGSKA in the germline V gene (reference sequence). The CDR3 DNA reads TGCAGTGCCGCACACCCGGCAGGGCTTGCCGAGCAGTACTTC. It specifies CSAAHPAGLAEQYF.

This clonotype was found many times. V and J are TRBV4-1 and TRBJ1-1; D not certain. Germline V CDR1 and CDR2: MGHRA, YSYEKL. Trimming took off 3 bases at V and 6 bases at J, with 14 bases between the two ends. CDR3 length: 14 residues. The CDR3 region has the DNA TGCGCCAGCAGCCAGGCTTGGTCAGGCTCTGAAGCTTTCTTT. Its translation is CASSQAWSGSEAFF.

This clonotype has a handful of counts. The chain recombines TRBV19 with TRBJ2-7; the D gene is possibly TRBD2 (6 bases). This CDR3 region has 13 residues. Trimming stripped 4 bases from V and 6 bases from J, with 13 bases between. Germline CDR1 and CDR2: LNHDA and SQIVND (reference sequence). Here the CDR3 reads CASSTLGGVEQYF. CDR3 nucleotides: TGTGCCAGTAGTACACTTGGCGGGGTCGAGCAGTACTTC.

This clonotype was found a few times. The chain is built from TRBV11-2 and TRBJ2-7, with 8 positions matching TRBD2. The CDR3 spans 14 residues. The V and J ends lost 2 bases and 3 bases, in that order; junction bases with no gene match: 3. Germline assignment: CDR1 SGHAT and CDR2 FQNNGV. Written as DNA, the CDR3 is TGTGCCAGCAGCTTACCGGGAGGGAACTACGAGCAGTACTTC. Translating gives CASSLPGGNYEQYF.

This clonotype was counted at least ten times. This chain links TRBV4-2 with TRBJ1-3; maybe TRBD1 (5 bases). Trimming shortened V by 4 bases and J by 0 bases, and 16 bases separated the two germline ends. CDR3 length equals 17 residues. CDR1 LGHNA and CDR2 YNFKEQ come from the germline V gene. The CDR3 here is CASSLKGAGSSGNTIYF. The CDR3 region has the DNA TGTGCCAGCAGCCTCAAAGGGGCAGGGTCCTCTGGAAACACCATATATTTT.

The table lists this clonotype with many counts. This sequence joins TRBV29-1 and TRBJ2-7; 13 nucleotides line up with TRBD2. The CDR3 extends over 15 amino acids. Trimming removed 4 bases from V and 5 bases from J; junction bases left unmatched: 8. In germline, CDR1 is SQVTM, CDR2 ANQGSEA. The CDR3 loop reads CSVVRTSGSSDEQYF. The CDR3 DNA sequence: TGCAGCGTTGTCCGGACTAGCGGGAGTTCCGACGAGCAGTACTTC.

This clonotype was seen repeatedly, ten times or more. The gene calls are TRBV11-2 and TRBJ1-4; TRBD1 is a possible D gene (6 bases). CDR3 length: 15 residues. CDR1 and CDR2 (germline): SGHAT, FQNNGV. V lost 5 bases to trimming and J lost 5 bases, with 15 bases between them. CDR3 amino acids: CASSRTGNGNEKLFF. Here the CDR3 DNA reads TGTGCCAGCAGCCGAACAGGGAATGGCAATGAAAAACTGTTTTTT.

Remarks on this clonotype: One end of the junction varies from germline; a read error may be responsible. The gene calls are TRBV7-8 and TRBJ1-1, with unresolved D. The germline V gene has CDR1 SGHVS and CDR2 FQNEAQ. The CDR3 consists of 12 residues. The CDR3 here is CASSSKVPEAYF. The CDR3 region has the DNA TGTGCCAGCAGCTCAAAGGTGCCTGAAGCTTACTTT.

This clonotype was recorded many times. The V call is TRBV4-1, the J call TRBJ2-7, with no clear D. Trimming took 4 bases from V and 0 from J, leaving 13 bases between them. Germline CDR1 and CDR2: MGHRA and YSYEKL. The length of the CDR3 is 15 residues. The DNA for the CDR3 is TGCGCCAGCAGCCTAAGAAGCGCTGGCTCCTACGAGCAGTACTTC. It encodes CASSLRSAGSYEQYF.

This clonotype was counted ten times or more. This chain joins TRBV7-8 and TRBJ2-1, with 12 nucleotides matching TRBD2. The germline CDR1 and CDR2 sequences are SGHVS and FQNEAQ. CDR3 length equals 16 residues. Germline trimming cut 4 bases from V and 8 bases from J; bases unmatched to any gene: 9. The CDR3 DNA reads as TGTGCCAGCAGCTCCCTTCTTCTAGCGGGGGGGGATGAGCAGTTCTTC. This sequence encodes CASSSLLLAGGDEQFF.

This clonotype was detected a few times. The genes are TRBV6-2 or TRBV6-3 and TRBJ2-7; possible D gene TRBD1, 5 bases. The CDR3 has 15 residues. Germline CDR1 reads MNHEY; CDR2 reads SVGEGT. V was pared by 4 bases and J by 0 bases, with 13 bases between. The chain's CDR3 is CASSFDSASSYEQYF. For the CDR3, the DNA is TGTGCCAGCAGTTTCGACAGCGCAAGCTCCTACGAGCAGTACTTC.

This clonotype was observed many times. This chain joins TRBV9 and TRBJ1-5, with 8 bases lining up with TRBD1. Germline lookup yields CDR1 SGDLS and CDR2 YYNGEE. J was trimmed by 5 bases and V by 4 bases; bases with no gene match: 5. The CDR3 sequence is 14 residues long. CDR3 residues: CASSPGQGDQPQHF. The CDR3 nucleotides are TGTGCCAGCAGCCCCGGACAGGGCGATCAGCCCCAGCATTTT.

This clonotype showed up many times. J is TRBJ2-7 and V is TRBV27; TRBD2 agrees at 12 bases. Looked up from germline, CDR1 is MNHEY and CDR2 is SMNVEV (reference sequence). The CDR3 has 13 amino acids. The J segment lost 7 bases and the V segment lost 5 bases, leaving 3 bases of the junction unmatched. CDR3 DNA: TGTGCCAGCAGTCCGGGACTAGCGGGTGAGCAGTACTTC. Translating it yields CASSPGLAGEQYF.